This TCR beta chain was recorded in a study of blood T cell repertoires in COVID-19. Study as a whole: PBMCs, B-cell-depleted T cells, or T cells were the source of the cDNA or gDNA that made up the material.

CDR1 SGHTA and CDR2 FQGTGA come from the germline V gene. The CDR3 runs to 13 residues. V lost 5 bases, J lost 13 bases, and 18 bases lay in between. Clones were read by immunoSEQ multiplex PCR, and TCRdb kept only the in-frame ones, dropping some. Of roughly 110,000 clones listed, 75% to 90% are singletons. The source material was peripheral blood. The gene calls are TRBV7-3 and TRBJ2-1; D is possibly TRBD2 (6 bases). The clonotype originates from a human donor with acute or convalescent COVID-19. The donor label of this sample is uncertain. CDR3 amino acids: CASSVLPGLYQFF. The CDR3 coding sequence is TGTGCCAGCAGCGTCCTACCGGGACTCTATCAGTTCTTC.